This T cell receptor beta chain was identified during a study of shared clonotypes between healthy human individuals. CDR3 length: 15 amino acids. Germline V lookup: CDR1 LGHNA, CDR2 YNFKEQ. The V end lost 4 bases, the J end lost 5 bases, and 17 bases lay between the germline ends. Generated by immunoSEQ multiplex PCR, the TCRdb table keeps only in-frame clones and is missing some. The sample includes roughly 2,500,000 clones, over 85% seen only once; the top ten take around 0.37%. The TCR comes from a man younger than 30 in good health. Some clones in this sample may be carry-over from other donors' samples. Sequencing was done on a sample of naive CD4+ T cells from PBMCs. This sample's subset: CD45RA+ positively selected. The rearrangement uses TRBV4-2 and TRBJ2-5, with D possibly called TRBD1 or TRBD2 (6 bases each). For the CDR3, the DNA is TGTGCCAGCAGCCCATCATGGGGGGCTCAGGAGACCCAGTACTTC. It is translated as CASSPSWGAQETQYF.